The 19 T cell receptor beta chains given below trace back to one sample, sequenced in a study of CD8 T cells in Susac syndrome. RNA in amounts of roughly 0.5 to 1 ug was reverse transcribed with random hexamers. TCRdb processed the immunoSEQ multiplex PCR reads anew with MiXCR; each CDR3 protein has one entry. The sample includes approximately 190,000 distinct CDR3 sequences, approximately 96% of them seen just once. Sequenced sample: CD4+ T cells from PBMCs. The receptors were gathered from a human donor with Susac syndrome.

CDR3 sequence reads: CASSSGTSGVYNEQFF. The DNA of the CDR3 is TGTGCCAGCAGCTCTGGGACTAGCGGCGTCTACAATGAGCAGTTCTTC. This sequence joins TRBV13 and TRBJ2-1; 11 bases align to TRBD2. The germline CDR1 and CDR2 sequences are PRHDT and FYEKMQ (reference sequence). CDR3 length: 16 amino acids. V trimming: 4 bases; J trimming: 3 bases; junction bases outside the gene matches: 5.

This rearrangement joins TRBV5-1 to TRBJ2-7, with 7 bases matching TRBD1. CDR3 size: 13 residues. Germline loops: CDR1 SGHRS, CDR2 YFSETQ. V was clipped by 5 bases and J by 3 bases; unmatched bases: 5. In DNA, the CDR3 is TGCGCCAGCAGTCAGGGACAGTTCTACGAGCAGTACTTC. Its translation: CASSQGQFYEQYF.

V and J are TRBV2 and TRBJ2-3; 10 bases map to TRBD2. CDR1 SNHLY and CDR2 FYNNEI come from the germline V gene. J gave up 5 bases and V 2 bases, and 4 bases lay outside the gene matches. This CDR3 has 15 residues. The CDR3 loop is CASSESGGDGDTQYF. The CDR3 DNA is TGTGCCAGCAGTGAAAGCGGGGGGGATGGAGATACGCAGTATTTT.

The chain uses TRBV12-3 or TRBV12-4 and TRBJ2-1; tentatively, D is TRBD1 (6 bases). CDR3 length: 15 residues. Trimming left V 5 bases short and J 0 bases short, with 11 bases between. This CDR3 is CASSPDSLSYNEQFF. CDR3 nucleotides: TGTGCCAGCAGTCCGGACAGCCTCTCCTACAATGAGCAGTTCTTC.

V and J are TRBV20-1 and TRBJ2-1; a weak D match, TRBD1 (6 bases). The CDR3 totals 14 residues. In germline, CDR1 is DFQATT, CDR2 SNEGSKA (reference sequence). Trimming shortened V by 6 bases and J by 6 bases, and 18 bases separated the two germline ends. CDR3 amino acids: CSAGNRVRTNEQFF. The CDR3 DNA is TGCAGTGCAGGAAACAGGGTTAGAACCAATGAGCAGTTCTTC.

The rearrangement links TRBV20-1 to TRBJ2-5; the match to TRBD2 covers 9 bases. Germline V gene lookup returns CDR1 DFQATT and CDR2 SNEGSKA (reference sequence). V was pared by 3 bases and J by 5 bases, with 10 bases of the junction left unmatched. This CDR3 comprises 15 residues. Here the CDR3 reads CSASHSSGALETQYF. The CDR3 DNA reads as TGCAGTGCTAGTCACTCTAGCGGGGCCCTTGAGACCCAGTACTTC.

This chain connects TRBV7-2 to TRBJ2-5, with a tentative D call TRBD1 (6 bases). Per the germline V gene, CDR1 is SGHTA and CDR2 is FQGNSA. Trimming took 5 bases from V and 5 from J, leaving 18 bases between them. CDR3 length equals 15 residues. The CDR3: CASSPWGLVRETQYF. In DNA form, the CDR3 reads TGTGCCAGCAGCCCGTGGGGGCTAGTCAGGGAGACCCAGTACTTC.

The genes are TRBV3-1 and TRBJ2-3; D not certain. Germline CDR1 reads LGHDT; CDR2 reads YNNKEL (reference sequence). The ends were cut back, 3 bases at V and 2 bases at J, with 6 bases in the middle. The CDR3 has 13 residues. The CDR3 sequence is CASSQSFTDTQYF. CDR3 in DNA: TGTGCCAGCAGCCAGAGTTTCACAGATACGCAGTATTTT.

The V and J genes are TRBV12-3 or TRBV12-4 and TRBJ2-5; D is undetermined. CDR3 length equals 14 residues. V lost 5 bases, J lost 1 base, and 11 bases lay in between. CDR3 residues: CASSPRHIQETQYF. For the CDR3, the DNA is TGTGCCAGCAGTCCCCGACACATCCAAGAGACCCAGTACTTC.

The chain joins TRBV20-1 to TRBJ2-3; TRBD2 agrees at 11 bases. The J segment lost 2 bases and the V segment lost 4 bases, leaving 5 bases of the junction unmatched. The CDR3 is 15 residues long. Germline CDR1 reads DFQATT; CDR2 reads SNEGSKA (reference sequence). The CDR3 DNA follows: TGCAGTGCTATGCCGGGACTAGCGGACACAGATACGCAGTATTTT. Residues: CSAMPGLADTDTQYF.

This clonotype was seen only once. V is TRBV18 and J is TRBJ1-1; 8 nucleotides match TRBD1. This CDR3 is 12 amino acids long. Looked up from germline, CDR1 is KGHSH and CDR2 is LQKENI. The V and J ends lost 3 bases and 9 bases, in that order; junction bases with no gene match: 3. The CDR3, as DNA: TGTGCCAGCTCACCGGGGACAGGCAAAGCTTTCTTT. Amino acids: CASSPGTGKAFF.

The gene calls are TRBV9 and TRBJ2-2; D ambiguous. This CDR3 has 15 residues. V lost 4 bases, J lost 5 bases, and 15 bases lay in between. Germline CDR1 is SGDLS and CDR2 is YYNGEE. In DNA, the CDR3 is TGTGCCAGCAGCCCCGGGCCGCAACCAACCGGGGAGCTGTTTTTT. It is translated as CASSPGPQPTGELFF.

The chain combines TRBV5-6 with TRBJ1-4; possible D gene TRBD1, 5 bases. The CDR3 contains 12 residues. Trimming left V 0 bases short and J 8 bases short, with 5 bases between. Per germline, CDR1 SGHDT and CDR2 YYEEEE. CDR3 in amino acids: CASSLGQEKLFF. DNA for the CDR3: TGTGCCAGCAGCTTGGGACAGGAAAAACTGTTTTTT.

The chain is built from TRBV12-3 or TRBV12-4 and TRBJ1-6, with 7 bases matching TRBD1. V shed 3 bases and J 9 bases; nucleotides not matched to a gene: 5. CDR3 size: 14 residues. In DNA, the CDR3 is TGTGCCAGCAGTTTGGCGTCAGGGGGTTCACCCCTCCACTTT. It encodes CASSLASGGSPLHF.

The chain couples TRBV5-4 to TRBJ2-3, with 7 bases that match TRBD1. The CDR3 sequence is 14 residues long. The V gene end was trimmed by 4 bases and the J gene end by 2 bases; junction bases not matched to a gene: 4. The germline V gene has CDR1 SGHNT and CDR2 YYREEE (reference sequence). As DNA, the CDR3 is TGTGCCAGCAGCCCCAGGGGGATCACAGATACGCAGTATTTT. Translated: CASSPRGITDTQYF.

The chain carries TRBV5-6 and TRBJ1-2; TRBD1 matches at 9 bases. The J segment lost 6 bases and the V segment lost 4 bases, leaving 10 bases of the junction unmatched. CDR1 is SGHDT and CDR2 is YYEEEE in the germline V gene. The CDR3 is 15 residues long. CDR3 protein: CASSIGYGQGNGYTF. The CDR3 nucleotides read TGTGCCAGCAGCATTGGTTATGGACAGGGGAATGGCTACACCTTC.

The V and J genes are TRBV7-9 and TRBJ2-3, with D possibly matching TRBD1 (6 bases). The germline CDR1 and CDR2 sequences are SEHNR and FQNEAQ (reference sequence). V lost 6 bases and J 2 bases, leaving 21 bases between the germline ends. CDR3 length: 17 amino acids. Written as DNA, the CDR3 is TGTGCCAGCAGATCCTTCCCCCTAAGACAGGCCACAGATACGCAGTATTTT. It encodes CASRSFPLRQATDTQYF.

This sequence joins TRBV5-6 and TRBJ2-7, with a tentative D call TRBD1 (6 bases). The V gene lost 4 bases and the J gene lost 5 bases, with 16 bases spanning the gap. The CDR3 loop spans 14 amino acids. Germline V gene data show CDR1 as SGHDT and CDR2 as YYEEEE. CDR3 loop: CASSGTPSWDEQYF. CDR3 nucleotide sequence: TGTGCCAGCAGCGGGACACCTTCCTGGGACGAGCAGTACTTC.

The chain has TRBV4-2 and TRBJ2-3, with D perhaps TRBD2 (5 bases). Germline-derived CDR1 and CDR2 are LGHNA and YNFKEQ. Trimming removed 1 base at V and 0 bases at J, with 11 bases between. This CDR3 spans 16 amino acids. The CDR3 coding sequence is TGTGCCAGCAGCCAAGGAGAACGGACTAGCACAGATACGCAGTATTTT. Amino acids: CASSQGERTSTDTQYF.